These T cell receptor beta chains were read from a single sample in a study of T cells in Graves' hyperthyroidism and ophthalmopathy. TCRdb reprocessed the multiplex PCR reads with MiXCR, giving one entry per CDR3 protein. The repertoire holds 550,000 to 650,000 distinct CDR3 sequences, with approximately 15% as singletons. Source material: blood. All receptors come from a woman aged 25 to 39 with Graves' hyperthyroidism that later progressed to Graves' ophthalmopathy. Both conserved end residues are part of each CDR3. The D gene is left open where the match is weak. Clone size, where shown, is once, few, many, or a class for clones that have expanded.

cdr3_nt: TGCAGCGAGGGGACAGGGAAATACAATGAGCAGTTCTTC
cdr3_aa: CSEGTGKYNEQFF
clone_size: few
v_call: TRBV29-1
d_call: TRBD1
j_call: TRBJ2-1

cdr3_nt: TGTGCCAGCAGCCTGGCTCAGGGAGGCGGTCAGCCCCAGCATTTT
cdr3_aa: CASSLAQGGGQPQHF
clone_size: many
v_call: TRBV7-8
d_call: .
j_call: TRBJ1-5

cdr3_nt: TGCAGTGCTAGGCTAGCGGGAGGGAGCTCCTACAATGAGCAGTTCTTC
cdr3_aa: CSARLAGGSSYNEQFF
clone_size: .
v_call: TRBV20-1
d_call: TRBD2
j_call: TRBJ2-1

cdr3_nt: TGTGCCAGCAGCCTAAATATGGAGGCTTCGGCTTCAGATGGCTACACCTTC
cdr3_aa: CASSLNMEASASDGYTF
clone_size: .
v_call: TRBV11-2
d_call: .
j_call: TRBJ1-2

cdr3_nt: TGTGCCACCGCCGCCGAAGCGGGGGGCGATGGCTACACCTTC
cdr3_aa: CATAAEAGGDGYTF
clone_size: many
v_call: TRBV24-1
d_call: .
j_call: TRBJ1-2

cdr3_nt: TGTGCCACCAGCAGAGCGATCACAGATACGCAGTATTTT
cdr3_aa: CATSRAITDTQYF
clone_size: many
v_call: TRBV15
d_call: .
j_call: TRBJ2-3

cdr3_nt: TGTGCCAGCAGCCCGGGACGGCTAAATGAAAAACTGTTTTTT
cdr3_aa: CASSPGRLNEKLFF
clone_size: .
v_call: TRBV12-3/TRBV12-4
d_call: .
j_call: TRBJ1-4

cdr3_nt: TGCAGTGCTGGGATACACCCGCTGGGGTCCTACGAGCAGTACTTC
cdr3_aa: CSAGIHPLGSYEQYF
clone_size: many
v_call: TRBV20-1
d_call: .
j_call: TRBJ2-7

cdr3_nt: TGCAGTGCTAGTCCGACAGGGAGAGGAAACACTGAAGCTTTCTTT
cdr3_aa: CSASPTGRGNTEAFF
clone_size: .
v_call: TRBV20-1
d_call: TRBD1
j_call: TRBJ1-1

cdr3_nt: TGTGCCAGCTCACCCCGGGACGCCGGGACCCAGTACTTC
cdr3_aa: CASSPRDAGTQYF
clone_size: many
v_call: TRBV18
d_call: .
j_call: TRBJ2-5

cdr3_nt: TGCAGTGCTTACGACCGGGGCGAGCAGTACTTC
cdr3_aa: CSAYDRGEQYF
clone_size: .
v_call: TRBV20-1
d_call: .
j_call: TRBJ2-7

cdr3_nt: TGCAGTGGTACAGACAGGGGCCGCGAGCAGTACTTC
cdr3_aa: CSGTDRGREQYF
clone_size: few
v_call: TRBV20-1
d_call: TRBD1
j_call: TRBJ2-7

cdr3_nt: TGTGCCAGCAGCCGGGGGACAGGGGGCTACTACAATGAGCAGTTCTTC
cdr3_aa: CASSRGTGGYYNEQFF
clone_size: many
v_call: TRBV13
d_call: TRBD1
j_call: TRBJ2-1

cdr3_nt: TGCAGTGCTAGAGATAACAGGGGCCTCTATGGCTACACCTTC
cdr3_aa: CSARDNRGLYGYTF
clone_size: many
v_call: TRBV20-1
d_call: TRBD1
j_call: TRBJ1-2

cdr3_nt: TGTGCCAGCAGCTTAGTAGCGGAGAACACTGAAGCTTTCTTT
cdr3_aa: CASSLVAENTEAFF
clone_size: many
v_call: TRBV11-2
d_call: .
j_call: TRBJ1-1

cdr3_nt: TGTGCCAGCAGCCCGGCGGTTTCCGGAAACACCATATATTTT
cdr3_aa: CASSPAVSGNTIYF
clone_size: few
v_call: TRBV7-6
d_call: .
j_call: TRBJ1-3

cdr3_nt: TGTGCCAGCAGTTTCTCTGAAACTTCCCTGACAGGAAAACTGTTTTTT
cdr3_aa: CASSFSETSLTGKLFF
clone_size: many
v_call: TRBV28
d_call: .
j_call: TRBJ1-4

cdr3_nt: TGTGCCAGCAGTTCCTATCCTAGCACCACCTATGGCTACACCTTC
cdr3_aa: CASSSYPSTTYGYTF
clone_size: many
v_call: TRBV28
d_call: .
j_call: TRBJ1-2

cdr3_nt: TGTGCCAGCAGCCCGGTGTGGACTAGCGGATTCACAGATACGCAGTATTTT
cdr3_aa: CASSPVWTSGFTDTQYF
clone_size: .
v_call: TRBV5-5
d_call: TRBD2
j_call: TRBJ2-3

cdr3_nt: TGTGCCAGCAGCTTAACCCTAGCTGCAACAGATACGCAGTATTTT
cdr3_aa: CASSLTLAATDTQYF
clone_size: .
v_call: TRBV7-3
d_call: .
j_call: TRBJ2-3

cdr3_nt: TGCAGTGCTAGACCCGGGACAGGAGCCACTGAAGCTTTCTTT
cdr3_aa: CSARPGTGATEAFF
clone_size: few
v_call: TRBV20-1
d_call: TRBD1
j_call: TRBJ1-1

cdr3_nt: TGTGCCAGCAGCCAAGATACTAGCGGTGGCAATGAGCAGTTCTTC
cdr3_aa: CASSQDTSGGNEQFF
clone_size: many
v_call: TRBV3-1
d_call: TRBD2
j_call: TRBJ2-1

cdr3_nt: TGCAGTGCTAGACCAGGGAGGACTGAAGCTTTCTTT
cdr3_aa: CSARPGRTEAFF
clone_size: many
v_call: TRBV20-1
d_call: .
j_call: TRBJ1-1

cdr3_nt: TGTGCCAGCTCACCTCCGTCCGGGGGTAGAGGCGAGCAGTACTTC
cdr3_aa: CASSPPSGGRGEQYF
clone_size: .
v_call: TRBV18
d_call: .
j_call: TRBJ2-7

cdr3_nt: TGTGCCAGCTCACCATTAGACACCTTAAATGAAAAACTGTTTTTT
cdr3_aa: CASSPLDTLNEKLFF
clone_size: many
v_call: TRBV18
d_call: .
j_call: TRBJ1-4

cdr3_nt: TGTGCCAGCAGTGAAGCCCCTTCCGTGACGGACACCATATATTTT
cdr3_aa: CASSEAPSVTDTIYF
clone_size: .
v_call: TRBV2
d_call: .
j_call: TRBJ1-3

cdr3_nt: TGCAGCGTTCGGTCTAGCACAGATACGCAGTATTTT
cdr3_aa: CSVRSSTDTQYF
clone_size: many
v_call: TRBV29-1
d_call: .
j_call: TRBJ2-3

cdr3_nt: TGTGCCAGCACCCAGGGTGGCAGGGGGCATGCTTTCTTT
cdr3_aa: CASTQGGRGHAFF
clone_size: many
v_call: TRBV7-2
d_call: TRBD1
j_call: TRBJ1-1

cdr3_nt: TGTGCCAGCAGTTTTAGCGGGAGTCGCTCTGGGGCCAACGTCCTGACTTTC
cdr3_aa: CASSFSGSRSGANVLTF
clone_size: .
v_call: TRBV27
d_call: TRBD2
j_call: TRBJ2-6

cdr3_nt: TGTGCCAGCAGCGCTACCACCTACAATGAGCAGTTCTTC
cdr3_aa: CASSATTYNEQFF
clone_size: many
v_call: TRBV2
d_call: .
j_call: TRBJ2-1

cdr3_nt: TGCAGTGCTAGAGCCACCTCGGACCAGCCCCAGCATTTT
cdr3_aa: CSARATSDQPQHF
clone_size: many
v_call: TRBV20-1
d_call: .
j_call: TRBJ1-5

cdr3_nt: TGTGCCAGCAGTTTGGGCGGGAGACAAGAAACCCAGTTCTTC
cdr3_aa: CASSLGGRQETQFF
clone_size: many
v_call: TRBV28
d_call: TRBD2
j_call: TRBJ2-1

cdr3_nt: TGCAGTGCTAGAGATCCGGGTAGCGGGACCGGGGAGCTGTTTTTT
cdr3_aa: CSARDPGSGTGELFF
clone_size: many
v_call: TRBV20-1
d_call: TRBD2
j_call: TRBJ2-2

cdr3_nt: TGTGCCAGCAGTTACTCGGGTCTTTCATGGGCTAGGGGAAAAAACATTCAGTACTTC
cdr3_aa: CASSYSGLSWARGKNIQYF
clone_size: .
v_call: TRBV6-2/TRBV6-3
d_call: .
j_call: TRBJ2-4

cdr3_nt: TGTGCCAGCAGCCCCCACCCAGGTACAGCCTACGAGCAGTACTTC
cdr3_aa: CASSPHPGTAYEQYF
clone_size: many
v_call: TRBV7-6
d_call: .
j_call: TRBJ2-7

cdr3_nt: TGCAGTGCTAGATTCTCTGCTGGGGGTGGCAATGAGCAGTTCTTC
cdr3_aa: CSARFSAGGGNEQFF
clone_size: few
v_call: TRBV20-1
d_call: .
j_call: TRBJ2-1

cdr3_nt: TGTGCCAGCAGGCTTCTGACTAGCGGGAGATCTGATACGCAGTATTTT
cdr3_aa: CASRLLTSGRSDTQYF
clone_size: many
v_call: TRBV27
d_call: TRBD2
j_call: TRBJ2-3

cdr3_nt: TGTGCCAGCAGCTTATTTACAGGAGATAGTTACACCATATATTTT
cdr3_aa: CASSLFTGDSYTIYF
clone_size: many
v_call: TRBV7-2
d_call: .
j_call: TRBJ1-3

cdr3_nt: TGTGCCAGCAGTTTAGGGTCCCACGGGGGTTCACCCCTCCACTTT
cdr3_aa: CASSLGSHGGSPLHF
clone_size: few
v_call: TRBV12-3/TRBV12-4
d_call: .
j_call: TRBJ1-6

cdr3_nt: TGTGCCAGCAGCTTGGATTCCGGGGTCTCTCAGCCCCAGCATTTT
cdr3_aa: CASSLDSGVSQPQHF
clone_size: .
v_call: TRBV5-4
d_call: .
j_call: TRBJ1-5

cdr3_nt: TGCAGCGTTGTCCTAGCGGGAGGGGATGAGCAGTTCTTC
cdr3_aa: CSVVLAGGDEQFF
clone_size: many
v_call: TRBV29-1
d_call: TRBD2
j_call: TRBJ2-1

cdr3_nt: TGTGCCAGCAGTTACAACAGGCCTAATAGCAATCAGCCCCAGCATTTT
cdr3_aa: CASSYNRPNSNQPQHF
clone_size: .
v_call: TRBV28
d_call: .
j_call: TRBJ1-5

cdr3_nt: TGCAGCGTTAAGGAGGGACTAGCCAAAAACATTCAGTACTTC
cdr3_aa: CSVKEGLAKNIQYF
clone_size: .
v_call: TRBV29-1
d_call: .
j_call: TRBJ2-4

cdr3_nt: TGTGCCAGTAGTATAGAATCCGGGCCCGGCTACACCTTC
cdr3_aa: CASSIESGPGYTF
clone_size: few
v_call: TRBV19
d_call: .
j_call: TRBJ1-2

cdr3_nt: TGTGCCAGCAGTTCACTCCGGGAGTACGAGCAGTACTTC
cdr3_aa: CASSSLREYEQYF
clone_size: many
v_call: TRBV27
d_call: .
j_call: TRBJ2-7

cdr3_nt: TGTGCCAGCAGCGTAGAACCCGGGACAGGGTATGGCGAGCAGTACTTC
cdr3_aa: CASSVEPGTGYGEQYF
clone_size: .
v_call: TRBV9
d_call: TRBD1
j_call: TRBJ2-7

cdr3_nt: TGTGCCAGCAGCCAAAATTCCCCAGGAGCGGGAGATGGAGAGCAGTACTTC
cdr3_aa: CASSQNSPGAGDGEQYF
clone_size: few
v_call: TRBV3-1
d_call: TRBD2
j_call: TRBJ2-7

cdr3_nt: TGTGCCAGCAGCTCATTTCGGGGACACGAGCAGTACTTC
cdr3_aa: CASSSFRGHEQYF
clone_size: many
v_call: TRBV5-6
d_call: .
j_call: TRBJ2-7

cdr3_nt: TGTGCCAGCAGCTTACAGAGCGGCCCGGAGACCCAGTACTTC
cdr3_aa: CASSLQSGPETQYF
clone_size: .
v_call: TRBV13
d_call: .
j_call: TRBJ2-5

cdr3_nt: TGTGCCAGCAGCCAAGACCTAGCGGGAGTAGTGGAGGGGTACAATGAGCAGTTCTTC
cdr3_aa: CASSQDLAGVVEGYNEQFF
clone_size: few
v_call: TRBV4-2
d_call: TRBD2
j_call: TRBJ2-1

cdr3_nt: TGCAGTGCTAGAGAGCTTGAGGAAGCTTTCTTT
cdr3_aa: CSARELEEAFF
clone_size: many
v_call: TRBV20-1
d_call: .
j_call: TRBJ1-1

cdr3_nt: TGCAGCGCCCTAGGGGCGGGGGACACTGAAGCTTTCTTT
cdr3_aa: CSALGAGDTEAFF
clone_size: many
v_call: TRBV29-1
d_call: .
j_call: TRBJ1-1

cdr3_nt: TGCAGCGTAGATGACCTGATGGAAGCTCGAAAGGTGGGGCATACGAACACTGAAGCTTTCTTT
cdr3_aa: CSVDDLMEARKVGHTNTEAFF
clone_size: .
v_call: TRBV29-1
d_call: .
j_call: TRBJ1-1

cdr3_nt: TGTGCCAGCAGCTCCTTAGGGGGGGTCACAGATACGCAGTATTTT
cdr3_aa: CASSSLGGVTDTQYF
clone_size: few
v_call: TRBV7-3
d_call: .
j_call: TRBJ2-3

cdr3_nt: TGTGCCAGCAGTTCCCCACTACTAGGAGCGGGAGGCACCGGGGAGCTGTTTTTT
cdr3_aa: CASSSPLLGAGGTGELFF
clone_size: .
v_call: TRBV6-7
d_call: TRBD2
j_call: TRBJ2-2

cdr3_nt: TGCGCCAGCAGCCAACTAGCGGGAGGGCCCGCCTACGAGCAGTTCTTC
cdr3_aa: CASSQLAGGPAYEQFF
clone_size: .
v_call: TRBV4-1
d_call: TRBD2
j_call: TRBJ2-1

cdr3_nt: TGTGCCAGCAGTTTCGCCCCGATGACCCAGGGTGCCGGGGAGCTGTTTTTT
cdr3_aa: CASSFAPMTQGAGELFF
clone_size: many
v_call: TRBV12-3/TRBV12-4
d_call: .
j_call: TRBJ2-2

cdr3_nt: TGTGCCAGCAGAGCCGGGGACCCGACCCAGTACTTC
cdr3_aa: CASRAGDPTQYF
clone_size: many
v_call: TRBV7-6
d_call: .
j_call: TRBJ2-5

cdr3_nt: TGTGCCAGCAGCGTAGAGGTTTCTTCGGGGCTTAGCACAGATACGCAGTATTTT
cdr3_aa: CASSVEVSSGLSTDTQYF
clone_size: .
v_call: TRBV9
d_call: .
j_call: TRBJ2-3